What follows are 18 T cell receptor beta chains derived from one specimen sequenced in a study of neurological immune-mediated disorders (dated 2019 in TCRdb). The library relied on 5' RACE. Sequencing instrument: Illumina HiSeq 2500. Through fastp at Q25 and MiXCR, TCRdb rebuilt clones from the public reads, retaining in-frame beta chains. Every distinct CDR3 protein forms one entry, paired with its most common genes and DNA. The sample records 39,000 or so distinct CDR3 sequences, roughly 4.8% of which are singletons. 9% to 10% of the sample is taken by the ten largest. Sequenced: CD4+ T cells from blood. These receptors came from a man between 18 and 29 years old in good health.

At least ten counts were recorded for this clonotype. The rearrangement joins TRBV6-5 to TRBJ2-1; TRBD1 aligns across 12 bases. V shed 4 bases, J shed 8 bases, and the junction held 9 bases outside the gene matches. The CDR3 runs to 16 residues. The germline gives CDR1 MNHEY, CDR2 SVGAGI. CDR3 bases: TGTGCCAGCAGTTCCTCCCCGGGACAGGGGGCCTATGAGCAGTTCTTC. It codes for CASSSSPGQGAYEQFF.

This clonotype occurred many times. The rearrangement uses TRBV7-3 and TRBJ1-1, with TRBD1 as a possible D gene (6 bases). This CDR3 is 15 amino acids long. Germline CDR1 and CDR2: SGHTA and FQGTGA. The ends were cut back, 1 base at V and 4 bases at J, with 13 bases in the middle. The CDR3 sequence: CASSLIGGAVTEAFF. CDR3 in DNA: TGTGCCAGCAGCTTAATAGGGGGGGCTGTCACTGAAGCTTTCTTT. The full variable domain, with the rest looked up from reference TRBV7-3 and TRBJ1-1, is GAGVSQTPSNKVTEKGKYVELRCDPISGHTALYWYRQSLGQGPEFLIYFQGTGAADDSGLPNDRFFAVRPEGSVSTLKIQRTERGDSAVYLCASSLIGGAVTEAFFGQGTRLTVV.

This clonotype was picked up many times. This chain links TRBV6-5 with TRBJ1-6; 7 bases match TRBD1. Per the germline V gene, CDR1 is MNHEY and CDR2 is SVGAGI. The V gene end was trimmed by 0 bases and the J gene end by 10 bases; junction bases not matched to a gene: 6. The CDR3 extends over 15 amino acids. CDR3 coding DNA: TGTGCCAGCAGTTACTCAGGACAGGATGACTCACCCCTCCACTTT. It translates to CASSYSGQDDSPLHF.

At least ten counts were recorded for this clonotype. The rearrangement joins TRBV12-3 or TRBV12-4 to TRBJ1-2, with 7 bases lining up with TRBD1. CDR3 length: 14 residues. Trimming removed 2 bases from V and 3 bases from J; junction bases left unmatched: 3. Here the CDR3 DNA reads TGTGCCAGCAGTTTACCCAGGGGGGACTATGGCTACACCTTC. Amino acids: CASSLPRGDYGYTF.

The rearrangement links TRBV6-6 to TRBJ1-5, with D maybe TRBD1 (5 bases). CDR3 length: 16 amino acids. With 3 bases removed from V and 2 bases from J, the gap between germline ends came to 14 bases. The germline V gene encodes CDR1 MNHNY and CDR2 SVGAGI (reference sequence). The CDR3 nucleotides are TGTGCCAGCAGTTATCCCCTGGGGGATGGCAATCAGCCCCAGCATTTT. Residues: CASSYPLGDGNQPQHF.

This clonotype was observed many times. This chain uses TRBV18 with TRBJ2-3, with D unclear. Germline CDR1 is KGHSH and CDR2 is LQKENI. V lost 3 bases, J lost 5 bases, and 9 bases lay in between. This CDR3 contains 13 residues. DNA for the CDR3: TGTGCCAGCTCACCTACTTCGGGAGATACGCAGTATTTT. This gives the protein CASSPTSGDTQYF.

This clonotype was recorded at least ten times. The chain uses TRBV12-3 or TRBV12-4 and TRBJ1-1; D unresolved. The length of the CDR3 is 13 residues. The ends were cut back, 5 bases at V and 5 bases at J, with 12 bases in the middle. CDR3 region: CASSLRGGTEAFF. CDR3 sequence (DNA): TGTGCCAGCAGTCTCCGGGGAGGAACTGAAGCTTTCTTT.

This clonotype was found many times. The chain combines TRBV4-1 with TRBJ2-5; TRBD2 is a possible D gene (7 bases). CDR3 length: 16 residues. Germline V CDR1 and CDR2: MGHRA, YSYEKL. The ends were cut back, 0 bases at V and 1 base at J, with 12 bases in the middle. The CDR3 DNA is TGCGCCAGCAGCCAAGATATGGGGGGGCCCCAAGAGACCCAGTACTTC. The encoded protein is CASSQDMGGPQETQYF.

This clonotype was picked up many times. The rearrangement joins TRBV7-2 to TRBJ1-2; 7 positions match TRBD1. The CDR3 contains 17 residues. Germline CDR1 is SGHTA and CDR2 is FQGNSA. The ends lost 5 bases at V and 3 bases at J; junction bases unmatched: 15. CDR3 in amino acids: CASSPSGGQRFDYGYTF. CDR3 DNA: TGTGCCAGCAGCCCTAGTGGGGGACAGAGGTTTGACTATGGCTACACCTTC.

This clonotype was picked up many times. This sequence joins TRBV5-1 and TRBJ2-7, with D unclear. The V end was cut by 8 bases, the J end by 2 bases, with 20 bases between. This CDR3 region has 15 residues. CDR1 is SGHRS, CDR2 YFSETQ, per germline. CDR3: CARFGMGSRAYEQYF. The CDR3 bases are TGCGCCAGATTTGGCATGGGGTCCCGGGCCTACGAGCAGTACTTC.

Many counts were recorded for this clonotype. CDR3 sequence: CSASGVDQPQHF. The DNA of the CDR3 is TGCAGTGCTAGCGGTGTAGATCAGCCCCAGCATTTT. The chain recombines TRBV20-1 with TRBJ1-5; D remains ambiguous. Germline CDR1 and CDR2: DFQATT and SNEGSKA (reference sequence). The CDR3 covers 12 residues. Between the trimmed V and J ends, which lost 3 bases and 5 bases, there was a span of 8 bases.

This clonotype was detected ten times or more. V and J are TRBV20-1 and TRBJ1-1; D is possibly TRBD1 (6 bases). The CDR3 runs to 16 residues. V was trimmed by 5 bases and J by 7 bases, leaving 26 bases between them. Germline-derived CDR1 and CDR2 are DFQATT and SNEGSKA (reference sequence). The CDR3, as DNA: TGCAGTGCTCCCGAAGCAGGGGCATCTTCTGCTAGTGAAGCTTTCTTT. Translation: CSAPEAGASSASEAFF.

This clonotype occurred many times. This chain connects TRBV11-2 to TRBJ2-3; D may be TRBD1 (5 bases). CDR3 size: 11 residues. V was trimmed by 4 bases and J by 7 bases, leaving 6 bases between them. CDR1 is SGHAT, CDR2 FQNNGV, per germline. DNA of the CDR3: TGTGCCAGCAGCTCAGGGAATACGCAGTATTTT. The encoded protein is CASSSGNTQYF.

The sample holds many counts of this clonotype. CDR3 loop: CSVAPVSSGANVLTF. In nucleotides, the CDR3 is TGCAGCGTTGCCCCCGTCAGCTCTGGGGCCAACGTCCTGACTTTC. This sequence joins TRBV29-1 and TRBJ2-6; D is undetermined. The CDR3 length is 15 residues. With 4 bases removed from V and 0 bases from J, the gap between germline ends came to 10 bases. Germline lookup yields CDR1 SQVTM and CDR2 ANQGSEA.

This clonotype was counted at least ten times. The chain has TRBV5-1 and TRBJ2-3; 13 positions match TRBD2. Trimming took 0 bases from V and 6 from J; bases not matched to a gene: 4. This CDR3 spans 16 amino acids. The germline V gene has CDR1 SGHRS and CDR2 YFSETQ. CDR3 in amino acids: CASSLGTSGGSDTQYF. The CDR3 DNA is TGCGCCAGCAGCTTGGGGACTAGCGGGGGATCTGATACGCAGTATTTT.

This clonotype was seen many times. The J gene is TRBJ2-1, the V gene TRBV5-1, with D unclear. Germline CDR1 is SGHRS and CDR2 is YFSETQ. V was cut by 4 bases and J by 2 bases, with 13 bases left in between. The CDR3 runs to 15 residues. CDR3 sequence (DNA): TGCGCCAGCAGCCCGACGAGACCAACCTACAATGAGCAGTTCTTC. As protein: CASSPTRPTYNEQFF.

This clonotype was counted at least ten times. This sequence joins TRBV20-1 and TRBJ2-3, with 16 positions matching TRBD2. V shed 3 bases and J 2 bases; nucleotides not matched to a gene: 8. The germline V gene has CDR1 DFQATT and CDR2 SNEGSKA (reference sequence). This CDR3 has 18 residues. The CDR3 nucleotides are TGCAGTGCTAGTCTTCCGGGACTAGCGGGGGGGCCCACAGATACGCAGTATTTT. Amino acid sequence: CSASLPGLAGGPTDTQYF.

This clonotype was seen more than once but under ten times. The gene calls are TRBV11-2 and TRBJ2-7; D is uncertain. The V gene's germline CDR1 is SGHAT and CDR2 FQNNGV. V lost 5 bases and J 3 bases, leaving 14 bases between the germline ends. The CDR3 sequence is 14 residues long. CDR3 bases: TGTGCCAGCAGCCTTCATCAGCATCTCTACGAGCAGTACTTC. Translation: CASSLHQHLYEQYF.